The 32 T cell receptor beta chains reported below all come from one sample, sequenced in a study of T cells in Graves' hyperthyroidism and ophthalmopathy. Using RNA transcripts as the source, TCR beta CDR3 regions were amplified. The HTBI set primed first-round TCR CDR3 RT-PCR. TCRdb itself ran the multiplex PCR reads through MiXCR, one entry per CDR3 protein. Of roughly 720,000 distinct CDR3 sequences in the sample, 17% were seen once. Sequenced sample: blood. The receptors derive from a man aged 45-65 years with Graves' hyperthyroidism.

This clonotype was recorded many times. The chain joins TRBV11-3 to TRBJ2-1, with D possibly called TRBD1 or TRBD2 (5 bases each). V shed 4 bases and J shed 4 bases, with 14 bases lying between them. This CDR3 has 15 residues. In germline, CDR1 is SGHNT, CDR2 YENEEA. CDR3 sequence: CASSSRDRPYNEQFF. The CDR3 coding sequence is TGTGCCAGCAGCTCCCGGGACCGCCCATACAATGAGCAGTTCTTC.

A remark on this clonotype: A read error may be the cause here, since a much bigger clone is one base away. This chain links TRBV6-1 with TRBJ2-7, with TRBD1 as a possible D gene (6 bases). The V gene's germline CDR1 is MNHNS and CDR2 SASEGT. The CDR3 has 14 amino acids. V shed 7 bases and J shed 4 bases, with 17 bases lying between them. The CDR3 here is CASTTYRAWYEQYF. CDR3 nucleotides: TGTGCCAGCACAACCTACAGGGCTTGGTACGAGCAGTACTTC.

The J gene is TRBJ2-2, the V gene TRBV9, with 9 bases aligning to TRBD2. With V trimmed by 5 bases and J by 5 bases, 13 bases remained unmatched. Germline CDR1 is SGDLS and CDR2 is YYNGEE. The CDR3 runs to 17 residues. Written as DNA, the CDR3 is TGTGCCAGCAGACGAACGGCGGGAGGGCCGGGGACCGGGGAGCTGTTTTTT. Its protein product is CASRRTAGGPGTGELFF.

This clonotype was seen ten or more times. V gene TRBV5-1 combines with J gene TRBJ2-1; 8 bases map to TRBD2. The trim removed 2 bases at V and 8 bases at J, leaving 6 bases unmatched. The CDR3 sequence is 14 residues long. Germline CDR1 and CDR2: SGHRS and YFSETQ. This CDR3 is CASSFLAGQDEQFF. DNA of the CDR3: TGCGCCAGCAGCTTCCTAGCGGGTCAGGATGAGCAGTTCTTC.

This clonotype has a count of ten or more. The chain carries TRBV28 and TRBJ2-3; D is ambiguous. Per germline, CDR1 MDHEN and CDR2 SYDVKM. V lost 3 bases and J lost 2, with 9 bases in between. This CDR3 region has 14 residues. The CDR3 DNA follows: TGTGCCAGCAGTTTGGGAAGCTACACAGATACGCAGTATTTT. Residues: CASSLGSYTDTQYF.

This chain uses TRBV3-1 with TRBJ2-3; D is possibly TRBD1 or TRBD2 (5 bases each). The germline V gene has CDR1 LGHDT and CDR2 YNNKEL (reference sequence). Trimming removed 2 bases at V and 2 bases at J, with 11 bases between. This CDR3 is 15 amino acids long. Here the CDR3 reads CASSQYLGTTDTQYF. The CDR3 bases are TGTGCCAGCAGCCAATACTTAGGGACCACAGATACGCAGTATTTT.

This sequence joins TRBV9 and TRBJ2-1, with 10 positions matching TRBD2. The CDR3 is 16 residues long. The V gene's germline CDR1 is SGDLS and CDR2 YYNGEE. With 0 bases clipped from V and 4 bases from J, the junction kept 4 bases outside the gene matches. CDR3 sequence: CASSVAGTSVYNEQFF. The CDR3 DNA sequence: TGTGCCAGCAGCGTAGCCGGGACTAGCGTGTACAATGAGCAGTTCTTC.

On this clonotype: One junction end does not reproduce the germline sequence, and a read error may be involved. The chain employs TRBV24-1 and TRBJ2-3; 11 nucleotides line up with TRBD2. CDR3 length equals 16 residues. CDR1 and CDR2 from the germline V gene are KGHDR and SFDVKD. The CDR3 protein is CGTSDTLAGGSDTQYF. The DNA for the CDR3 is TGTGGCACCAGTGATACCCTAGCGGGAGGATCAGATACGCAGTATTTT.

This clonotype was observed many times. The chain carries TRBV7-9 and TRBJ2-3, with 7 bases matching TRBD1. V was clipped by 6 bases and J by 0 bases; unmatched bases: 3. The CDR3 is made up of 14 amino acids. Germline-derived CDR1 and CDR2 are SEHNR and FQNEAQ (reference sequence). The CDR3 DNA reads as TGTGCCAGCAGGCGACAGGGCAGCACAGATACGCAGTATTTT. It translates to CASRRQGSTDTQYF.

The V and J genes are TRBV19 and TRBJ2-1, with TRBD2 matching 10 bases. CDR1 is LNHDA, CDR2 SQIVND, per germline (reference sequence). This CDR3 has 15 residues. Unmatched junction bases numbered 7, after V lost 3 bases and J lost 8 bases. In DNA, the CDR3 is TGTGCCAGTAGTATGGTAGCGGGGGGCAACCATGAGCAGTTCTTC. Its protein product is CASSMVAGGNHEQFF.

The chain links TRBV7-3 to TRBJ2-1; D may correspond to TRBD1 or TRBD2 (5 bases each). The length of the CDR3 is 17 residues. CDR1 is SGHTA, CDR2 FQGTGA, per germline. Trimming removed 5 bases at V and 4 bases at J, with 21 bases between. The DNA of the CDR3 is TGTGCCAGCAGCGTAGAAGCGTGGGGGACGGCATACAATGAGCAGTTCTTC. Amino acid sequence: CASSVEAWGTAYNEQFF.

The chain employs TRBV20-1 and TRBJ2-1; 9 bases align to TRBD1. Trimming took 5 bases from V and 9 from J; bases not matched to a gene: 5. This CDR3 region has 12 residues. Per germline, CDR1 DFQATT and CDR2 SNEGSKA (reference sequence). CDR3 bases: TGCAGTGCTGGACAGGGGAAGGGTGAGCAGTTCTTC. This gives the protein CSAGQGKGEQFF.

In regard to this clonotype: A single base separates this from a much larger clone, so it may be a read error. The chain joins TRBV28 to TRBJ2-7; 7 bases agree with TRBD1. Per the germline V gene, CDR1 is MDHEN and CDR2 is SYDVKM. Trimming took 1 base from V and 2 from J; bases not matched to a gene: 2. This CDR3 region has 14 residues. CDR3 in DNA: TGTGCCAGCAGTTTATATACAGGGGCCTACGAGCAGTACTTC. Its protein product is CASSLYTGAYEQYF.

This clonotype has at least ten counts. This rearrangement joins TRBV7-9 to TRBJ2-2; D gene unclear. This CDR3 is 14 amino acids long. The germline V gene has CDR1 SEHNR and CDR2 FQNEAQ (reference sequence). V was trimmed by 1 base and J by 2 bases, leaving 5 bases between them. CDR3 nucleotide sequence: TGTGCCAGCAGCTTAGTGACCAACACCGGGGAGCTGTTTTTT. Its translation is CASSLVTNTGELFF.

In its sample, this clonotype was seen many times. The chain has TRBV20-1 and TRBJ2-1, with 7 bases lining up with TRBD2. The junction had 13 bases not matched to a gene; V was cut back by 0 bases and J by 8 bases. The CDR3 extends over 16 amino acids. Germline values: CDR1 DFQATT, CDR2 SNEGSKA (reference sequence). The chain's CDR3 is CSARDRFGRITDEQFF. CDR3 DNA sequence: TGCAGTGCTAGAGATCGGTTCGGGAGGATCACGGATGAGCAGTTCTTC.

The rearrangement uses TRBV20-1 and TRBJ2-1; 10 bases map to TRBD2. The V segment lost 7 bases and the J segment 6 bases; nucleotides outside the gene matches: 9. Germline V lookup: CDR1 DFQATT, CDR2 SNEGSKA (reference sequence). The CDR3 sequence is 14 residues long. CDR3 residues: CSGVLAGRGNEQFF. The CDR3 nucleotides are TGCAGTGGCGTACTAGCGGGACGGGGCAATGAGCAGTTCTTC.

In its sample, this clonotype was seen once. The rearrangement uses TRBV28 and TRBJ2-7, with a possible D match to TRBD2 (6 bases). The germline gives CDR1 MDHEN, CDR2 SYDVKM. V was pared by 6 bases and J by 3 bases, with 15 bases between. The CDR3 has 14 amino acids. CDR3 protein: CASRFSGDHYEQYF. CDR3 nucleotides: TGTGCCAGCAGGTTTAGCGGAGACCACTACGAGCAGTACTTC.

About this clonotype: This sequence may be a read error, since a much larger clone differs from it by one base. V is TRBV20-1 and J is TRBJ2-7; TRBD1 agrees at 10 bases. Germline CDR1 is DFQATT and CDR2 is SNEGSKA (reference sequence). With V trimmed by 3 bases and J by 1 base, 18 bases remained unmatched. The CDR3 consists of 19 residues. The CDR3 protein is CSARVYRGGQGVRSYEQYF. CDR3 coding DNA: TGCAGTGCTAGGGTTTATAGGGGTGGACAGGGGGTTAGATCCTACGAGCAGTACTTC.

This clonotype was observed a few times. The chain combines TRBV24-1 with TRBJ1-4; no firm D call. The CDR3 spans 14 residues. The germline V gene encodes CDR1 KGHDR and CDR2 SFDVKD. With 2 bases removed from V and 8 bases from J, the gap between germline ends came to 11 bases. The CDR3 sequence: CATSDSRLGEKLFF. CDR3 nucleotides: TGTGCCACCAGTGATTCCCGATTGGGGGAAAAACTGTTTTTT.

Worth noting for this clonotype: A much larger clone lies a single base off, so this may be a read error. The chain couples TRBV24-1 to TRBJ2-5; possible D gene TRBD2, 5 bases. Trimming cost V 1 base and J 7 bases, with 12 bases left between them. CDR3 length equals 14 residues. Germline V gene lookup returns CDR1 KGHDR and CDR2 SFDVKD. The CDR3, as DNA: TGTGCCACCAGTGATTTATCGCTCGGAGGGACCCAGTACTTC. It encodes CATSDLSLGGTQYF.

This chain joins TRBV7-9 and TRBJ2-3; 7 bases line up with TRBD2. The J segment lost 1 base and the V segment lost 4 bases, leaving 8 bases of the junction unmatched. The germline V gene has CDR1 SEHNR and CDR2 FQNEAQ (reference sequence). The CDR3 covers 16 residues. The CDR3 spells CASSSLAGTGTDTQYF. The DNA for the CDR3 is TGTGCCAGCAGCTCTTTAGCGGGTACTGGCACAGATACGCAGTATTTT.

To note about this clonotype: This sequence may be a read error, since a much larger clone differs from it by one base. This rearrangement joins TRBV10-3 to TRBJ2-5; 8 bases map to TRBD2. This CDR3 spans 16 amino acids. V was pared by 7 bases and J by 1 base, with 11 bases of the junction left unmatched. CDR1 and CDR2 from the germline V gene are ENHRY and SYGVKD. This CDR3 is CAITLGLERIQETQYF. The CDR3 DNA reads TGTGCCATCACCCTGGGACTAGAGCGAATCCAAGAGACCCAGTACTTC.

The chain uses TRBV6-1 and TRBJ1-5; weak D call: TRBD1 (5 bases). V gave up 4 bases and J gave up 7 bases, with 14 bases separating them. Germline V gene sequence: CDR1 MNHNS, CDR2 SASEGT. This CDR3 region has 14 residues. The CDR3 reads CASSVGAKGQPQHF. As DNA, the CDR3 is TGTGCCAGCAGTGTAGGGGCGAAGGGGCAGCCCCAGCATTTT.

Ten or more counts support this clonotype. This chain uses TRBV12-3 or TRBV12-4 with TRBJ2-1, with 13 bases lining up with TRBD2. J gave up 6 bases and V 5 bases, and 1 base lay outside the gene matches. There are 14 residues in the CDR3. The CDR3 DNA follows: TGTGCCAGCAGTCGGACTAGCGGGAGCAATGAGCAGTTCTTC. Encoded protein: CASSRTSGSNEQFF.

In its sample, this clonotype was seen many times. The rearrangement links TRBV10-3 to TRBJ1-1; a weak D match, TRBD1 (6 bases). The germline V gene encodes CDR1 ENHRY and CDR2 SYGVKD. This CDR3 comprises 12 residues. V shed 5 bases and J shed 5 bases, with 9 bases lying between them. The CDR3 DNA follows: TGTGCCATCAGTTATCAGGGGACTGAAGCTTTCTTT. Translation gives CAISYQGTEAFF.

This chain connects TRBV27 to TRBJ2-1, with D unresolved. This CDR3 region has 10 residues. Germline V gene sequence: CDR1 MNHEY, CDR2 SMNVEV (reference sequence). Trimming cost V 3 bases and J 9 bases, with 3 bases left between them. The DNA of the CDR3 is TGTGCCAGCAGTTTTCCTGAGCAGTTCTTC. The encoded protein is CASSFPEQFF.

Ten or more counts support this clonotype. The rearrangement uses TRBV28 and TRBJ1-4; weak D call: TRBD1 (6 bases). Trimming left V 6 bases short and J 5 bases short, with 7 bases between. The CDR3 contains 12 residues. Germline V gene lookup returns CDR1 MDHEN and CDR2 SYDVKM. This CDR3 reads CASSTGNEKLFF. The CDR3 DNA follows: TGTGCCAGCAGCACAGGGAATGAAAAACTGTTTTTT.

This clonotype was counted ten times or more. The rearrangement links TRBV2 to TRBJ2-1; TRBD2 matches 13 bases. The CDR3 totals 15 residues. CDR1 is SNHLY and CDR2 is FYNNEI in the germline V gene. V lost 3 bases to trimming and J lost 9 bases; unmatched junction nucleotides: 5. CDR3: CASSDGTSGKFEQFF. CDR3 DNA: TGTGCCAGCAGTGACGGGACTAGCGGGAAATTTGAGCAGTTCTTC.

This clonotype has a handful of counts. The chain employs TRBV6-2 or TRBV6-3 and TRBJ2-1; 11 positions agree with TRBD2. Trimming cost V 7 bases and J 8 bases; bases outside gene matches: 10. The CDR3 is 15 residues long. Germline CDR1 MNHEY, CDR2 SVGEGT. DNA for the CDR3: TGTGCCAGCAACCAAATCGGACTAGCGGGCGATGAGCAGTTCTTC. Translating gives CASNQIGLAGDEQFF.

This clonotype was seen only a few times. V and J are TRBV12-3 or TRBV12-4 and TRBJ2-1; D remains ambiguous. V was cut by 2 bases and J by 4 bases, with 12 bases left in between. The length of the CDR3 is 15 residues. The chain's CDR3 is CASSLLPESYNEQFF. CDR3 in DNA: TGTGCCAGCAGTTTACTCCCAGAAAGTTACAATGAGCAGTTCTTC.

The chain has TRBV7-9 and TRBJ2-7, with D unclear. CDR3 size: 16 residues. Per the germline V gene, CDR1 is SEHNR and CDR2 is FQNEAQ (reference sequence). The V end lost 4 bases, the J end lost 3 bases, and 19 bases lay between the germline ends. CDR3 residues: CASSYRDPDLNYEQYF. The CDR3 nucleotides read TGTGCCAGCAGCTACCGCGACCCAGACTTAAACTACGAGCAGTACTTC.

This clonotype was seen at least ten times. The CDR3 nucleotides read TGTGCCAGCAGCCAGCCTCTAGGGACAGGGAGCTATGGCTACACCTTC. It specifies CASSQPLGTGSYGYTF. The chain links TRBV28 to TRBJ1-2; the match to TRBD1 covers 9 bases. In germline, CDR1 is MDHEN, CDR2 SYDVKM. The CDR3 consists of 16 residues. Losses at the gene ends were 6 bases for V and 4 bases for J; bases not matched to a gene: 12.